These T cell receptor beta chains were read from a single sample in a study of blood T cell repertoires in COVID-19. TCRdb's table, derived via immunoSEQ multiplex PCR, lists solely in-frame clones and lacks some. This sample has approximately 50,000 clones, with about 85% found just once. The material sequenced was peripheral blood. These receptors all stem from a human donor in a cohort sampled during active COVID-19. Each CDR3 is given without its conserved first and last residue.

TRBJ2-5	TRBV28	ASSLLPQGATLY
TRBJ1-2	TRBV7-9	ASSLEPGQGTRGYT
TRBJ1-1	TRBV5-1	ASSSEGGGRYTEAF
TRBJ2-2	TRBV27	ASSYGNLNTGELF
TRBJ1-2	TRBV21-1	ASSFDRNYGYT
TRBJ1-5	TRBV18	ASSPLGGDQPQH
TRBJ1-2	TRBV5-4	ASSVHTGNYGYT
TRBJ2-7	TRBV28	ASLWDSYEQY
TRBJ1-2	TRBV28	ASRYPGQGSYGYT
TRBJ2-2	TRBV28	ASSLRLVDTGELF
TRBJ1-1	TRBV2	ASSGQGRTEAF
TRBJ2-3	TRBV5-4	ASSRLAEGADTQY
TRBJ1-6	TRBV28	AAGQGNSPLH
TRBJ2-5	TRBV28	ASSTGGETQY
TRBJ2-5	TRBV5-1	ASSPGLAGSQETQY
TRBJ2-1	TRBV24-1	ATGGAGSYNEQF
TRBJ2-1	TRBV5-1	ASSWTPSGRDNEQF
TRBJ2-1	TRBV5-4	ASSLGTRSTNEQF
TRBJ2-6	TRBV19	ASRELAGQSGANVLT
TRBJ2-5	TRBV25-1	ASSDLASTQQTQY
TRBJ2-2	TRBV6-5	ASSYYWRLNTGELF
TRBJ2-7	TRBV28	ASSPWTREGKY
TRBJ2-7	TRBV27	ASSPSQGEQY
TRBJ2-5	TRBV7-2	ASSLTSGQETQY
TRBJ2-3	TRBV4-1	ASSKPSLESDTQY
TRBJ1-6	TRBV4-2	ASSQYRVNNSPLH
TRBJ2-5	TRBV18	ASSPGGTLIVETQY
TRBJ1-1	TRBV28	ASITGGTNTEAF
TRBJ2-7	TRBV28	ASSQIAGGSPYEQY
TRBJ1-5	TRBV28	ASSPDRVRQPQH
TRBJ2-7	TRBV7-2	ASSLQGAIAYEQY
TRBJ1-3	TRBV15	ATSSALGQYDRNTIY
TRBJ2-7	TRBV24-1	ATSPGQGFYEQY
TRBJ2-2	TRBV9	ASSVGLGLSTGELF
TRBJ2-3	TRBV24-1	ATSALEQADTQY
TRBJ1-4	TRBV5-4	ASSLKAGWNEKLF
TRBJ2-7	TRBV13	ASSRTGLAGAFWTYEQY
TRBJ2-2	TRBV12-3/TRBV12-4	ASTDSNTGELF
TRBJ2-5	TRBV9	ASSVGSGGQETQY